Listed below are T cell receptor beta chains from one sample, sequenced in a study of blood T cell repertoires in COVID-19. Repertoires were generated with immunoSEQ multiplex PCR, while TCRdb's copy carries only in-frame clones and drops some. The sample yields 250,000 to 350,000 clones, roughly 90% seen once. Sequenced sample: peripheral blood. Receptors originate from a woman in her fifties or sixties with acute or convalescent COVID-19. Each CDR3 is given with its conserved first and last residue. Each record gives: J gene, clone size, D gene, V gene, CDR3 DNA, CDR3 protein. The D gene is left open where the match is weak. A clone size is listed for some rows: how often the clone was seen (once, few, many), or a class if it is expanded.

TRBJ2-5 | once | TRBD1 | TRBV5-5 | TGTGCCAGCAGACAGGGGGCGCAAGAGACCCAGTACTTC | CASRQGAQETQYF
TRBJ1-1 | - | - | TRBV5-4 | TGTGCCAGCAGCTCTCTGGTAGGGGAATTTTCTGAAGCTTTCTTT | CASSSLVGEFSEAFF
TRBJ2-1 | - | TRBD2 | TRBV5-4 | TGTGCCAGCAGCCAGAGACTAGCGGGGTTGGGCTACAATGAGCAGTTCTTC | CASSQRLAGLGYNEQFF
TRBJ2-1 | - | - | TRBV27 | TGTGCCAGCAGTCCACCTACAGGGTTCCGCAATGAGCAGTTCTTC | CASSPPTGFRNEQFF
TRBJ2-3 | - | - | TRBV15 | TGTGCCACCAGCCGTGGCCCAGGGGCCCCAGCAAAAGATACGCAGTATTTT | CATSRGPGAPAKDTQYF
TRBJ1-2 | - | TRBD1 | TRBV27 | TGTGCCAGCAGTTTATCGGAGACAGGGGGTGCATATGGCTACACCTTC | CASSLSETGGAYGYTF
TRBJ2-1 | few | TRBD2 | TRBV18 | TGTGCCAGCTCACCAACCACACTAGCGTATAATGAGCAGTTCTTC | CASSPTTLAYNEQFF
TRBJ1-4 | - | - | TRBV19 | TGTGCCACTCAGCTACAGGGTACTAATGAAAAACTGTTTTTT | CATQLQGTNEKLFF
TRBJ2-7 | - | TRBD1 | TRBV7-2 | TGTGCCAGCAGCCAATACAGGGGGACCTACGAGCAGTACTTC | CASSQYRGTYEQYF
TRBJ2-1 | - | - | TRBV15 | TGTGCCACCAGCAGAGACTTAACAGGGAGTTACAATGAGCAGTTCTTC | CATSRDLTGSYNEQFF
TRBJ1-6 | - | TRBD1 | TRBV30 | TGTGCCTGGAGTGTAGGGACAGGGATTTCACCCCTCCACTTT | CAWSVGTGISPLHF
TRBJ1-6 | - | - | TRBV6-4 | TGTGCCAGCAGGCGGGACGGGGATAATTCACCCCTCCACTTT | CASRRDGDNSPLHF
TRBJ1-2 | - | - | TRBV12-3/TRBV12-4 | TGTGCCAGCAGTTTCCTGGAGGACTACACCTTC | CASSFLEDYTF
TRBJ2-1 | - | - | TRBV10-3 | TGTGCCATCAGTGAGGTAGCGTACAATGAGCAGTTCTTC | CAISEVAYNEQFF
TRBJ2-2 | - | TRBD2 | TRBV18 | TGTGCCAGCTCACCCGCGATGGGGCTAGCGGGAGCCACGGGGGAGCTGTTTTTT | CASSPAMGLAGATGELFF
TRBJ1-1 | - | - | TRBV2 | TGTGCCAGCAGACTTCAGGGACAGAACACTGAAGCTTTCTTT | CASRLQGQNTEAFF
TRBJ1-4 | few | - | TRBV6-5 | TGTGCCAGCAGTTACTCGCGCGGTGGAGAAAAACTGTTTTTT | CASSYSRGGEKLFF
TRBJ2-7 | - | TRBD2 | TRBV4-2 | TGTGCCAGCAGCCAAGATAGGGCTAGCGGGAGGGCCGGATCCTACGAGCAGTACTTC | CASSQDRASGRAGSYEQYF
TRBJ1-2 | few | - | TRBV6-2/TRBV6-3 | TGTGCCAGCAGTTACGAGCCCTATGGCTACACCTTC | CASSYEPYGYTF
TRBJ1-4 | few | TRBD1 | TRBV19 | TGTGCCAGTAGTGATTCCGGGACAGGGGGCGAAAAACTGTTTTTT | CASSDSGTGGEKLFF
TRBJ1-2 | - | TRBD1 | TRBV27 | TGTGCCAGCAGTGTCTCTCGATATCGGGACAGGGATGGCTACACCTTC | CASSVSRYRDRDGYTF
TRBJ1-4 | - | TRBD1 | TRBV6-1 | TGTGCCAGCAGTGAGACAGGGGAGAACGGGAATGAAAAACTGTTTTTT | CASSETGENGNEKLFF
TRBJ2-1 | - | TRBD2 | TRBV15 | TGTGCCACCCTAAGGGTAGCGGGTGGGAATGAGCAGTTCTTC | CATLRVAGGNEQFF
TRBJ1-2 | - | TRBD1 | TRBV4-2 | TGTGCCAGCAGCCTCGGGGACAGGGGCAACTATGGCTACACCTTC | CASSLGDRGNYGYTF
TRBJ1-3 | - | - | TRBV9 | TGTGCCAGCAGCGTAGAAGGGGGGGCTGGTGGAAACACCATATATTTT | CASSVEGGAGGNTIYF
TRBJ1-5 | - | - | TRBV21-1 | TGTGCCAGCACCTCCGGGGGACTCAATCAGCCCCAGCATTTT | CASTSGGLNQPQHF
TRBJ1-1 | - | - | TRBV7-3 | TGTGCCAGCAGCTCCGAGGCGGGGGCCCTGAACACTGAAGCTTTCTTT | CASSSEAGALNTEAFF
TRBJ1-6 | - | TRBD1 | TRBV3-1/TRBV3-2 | TGTGCCAGCAGCCAAGGGACAGGGAACAATTCACCCCTCCACTTT | CASSQGTGNNSPLHF
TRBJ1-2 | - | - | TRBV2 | TGTGCCAGCGATATGACGGGGGTCCAACAAAGGGATGGCTACACCTTC | CASDMTGVQQRDGYTF
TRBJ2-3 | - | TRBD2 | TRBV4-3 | TGCGCCAGCAGCCAAGATCGACTAGCGGGACCCGATACGCAGTATTTT | CASSQDRLAGPDTQYF
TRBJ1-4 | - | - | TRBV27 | TGTGCCAGCAGTTTAACGGGGGAAAAACTGTTTTTT | CASSLTGEKLFF
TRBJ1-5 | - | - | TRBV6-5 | TGTGCCAGCAGCCCCCAGGGGAACCAGCCCCAGCATTTT | CASSPQGNQPQHF
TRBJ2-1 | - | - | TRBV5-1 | TGCGCCAGCAGCATGGACAGTTACAATGAGCAGTTCTTC | CASSMDSYNEQFF
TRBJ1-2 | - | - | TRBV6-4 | TGTGCCAGCAGTGATCTGAGCGGGAGTGGCTACACCTTC | CASSDLSGSGYTF
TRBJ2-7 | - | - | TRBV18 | TGTGCCAGCTCACGTTCCGGAACGGGCTCCTACGAGCAGTACTTC | CASSRSGTGSYEQYF
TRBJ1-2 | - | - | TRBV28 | TGTGCCAGCAGTTCACCTTGGAGGGACCGAACGTCCGGCTACACCTTC | CASSSPWRDRTSGYTF
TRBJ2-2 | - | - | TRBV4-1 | TGCGCCAGCAGCCAAGAGGGATTCGGGGGGAACACCGGGGAGCTGTTTTTT | CASSQEGFGGNTGELFF
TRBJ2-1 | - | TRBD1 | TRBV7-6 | TGTGCCAGCAGCTTTACCGGGACAGGTGGCCATGAGCAGTTCTTC | CASSFTGTGGHEQFF
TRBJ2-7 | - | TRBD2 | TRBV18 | TGTGCCAGCTCACCGCTTGGACTAGCGAGGACCTACGAGCAGTACTTC | CASSPLGLARTYEQYF
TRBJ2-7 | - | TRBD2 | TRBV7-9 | TGTGCCAGCAGCTTAGGCGGGGGGAGCTACGAGCAGTACTTC | CASSLGGGSYEQYF
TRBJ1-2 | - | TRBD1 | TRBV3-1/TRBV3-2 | TGTGCCAGCAGCCAGACGGCCGGGACAGGGGGCAATGGCTACACCTTC | CASSQTAGTGGNGYTF